A selection of T cell receptor beta chains follows, all from one sample in a study of siplizumab effects on memory and regulatory T cells. Libraries were prepared by immunoSEQ multiplex PCR; TCRdb keeps only in-frame clonotypes and omits some of them. The table lists roughly 62,000 clones, 80% to 95% of them singletons. The sequenced sample consisted of CD8+ T cells sorted from blood. These receptors originate from a human donor in good health. The CDR3 runs from the conserved cysteine through the conserved F or W. D genes are given only for firm matches. The size field is filled for only some rows; it gives once, few, many or a size class.

CDR3 | DNA | V | size | J | D
CASSAGTSGRHEQFF | TGTGCCAGCAGTGCCGGGACTAGCGGGAGACATGAGCAGTTCTTC | TRBV28 | . | TRBJ2-1 | TRBD2
CASRFSYEQYF | TGCGCCAGCAGGTTTTCCTACGAGCAGTACTTC | TRBV10-2 | . | TRBJ2-7 | .
CASIRVPETGAYNEQFF | TGTGCCTCTATCCGGGTCCCCGAGACAGGGGCCTACAATGAGCAGTTCTTC | TRBV30 | . | TRBJ2-1 | TRBD1
CASSQGYLGSYEQYF | TGCGCCAGCAGCCAAGGGTACCTGGGTTCCTACGAGCAGTACTTC | TRBV4-1 | . | TRBJ2-7 | .
CASSITGNEQFF | TGTGCCAGTAGTATAACCGGGAATGAGCAGTTCTTC | TRBV19 | . | TRBJ2-1 | .
CASSLVGSGTEAFF | TGTGCCAGCAGCTTAGTAGGTTCGGGCACTGAAGCTTTCTTT | TRBV7-9 | . | TRBJ1-1 | .
CASSYRASEGEETQYF | TGTGCCAGCAGTTACCGGGCTAGTGAGGGAGAGGAGACCCAGTACTTC | TRBV6-5 | . | TRBJ2-5 | .
CASSPAPGQGASGANVLTF | TGTGCCAGCTCACCAGCCCCGGGACAGGGGGCCTCGGGGGCCAACGTCCTGACTTTC | TRBV18 | . | TRBJ2-6 | TRBD1
CSVEGLAGRSYEQYF | TGCAGCGTCGAGGGACTAGCGGGACGCTCCTACGAGCAGTACTTC | TRBV29-1 | . | TRBJ2-7 | TRBD2
CASSSGTSGNEQYF | TGTGCCAGCAGTTCCGGGACTAGCGGGAACGAGCAGTACTTC | TRBV27 | . | TRBJ2-7 | TRBD2
CASSAQNEQFF | TGTGCCAGCAGCGCCCAGAATGAGCAGTTCTTC | TRBV5-4 | . | TRBJ2-1 | .
CASSPFLEQFF | TGTGCCAGCAGCCCGTTCCTAGAGCAGTTCTTC | TRBV7-9 | few | TRBJ2-1 | .
CASSLAQGGNQPQHF | TGTGCCAGCAGCTTAGCACAGGGAGGGAATCAGCCCCAGCATTTT | TRBV7-9 | . | TRBJ1-5 | .
CATSRDSHTQYF | TGTGCCACCAGCAGAGATTCCCATACGCAGTATTTT | TRBV15 | . | TRBJ2-3 | .
CASSQDWGGGTEAFF | TGTGCCAGCAGCCAAGATTGGGGTGGCGGCACTGAAGCTTTCTTT | TRBV14 | . | TRBJ1-1 | .
CASSFSRGLTDTQYF | TGTGCCAGCAGCTTCTCCAGGGGGCTCACAGATACGCAGTATTTT | TRBV5-4 | . | TRBJ2-3 | TRBD1
CASSFSPGREQFF | TGTGCCAGCAGCTTCTCGCCTGGGCGTGAGCAGTTCTTC | TRBV7-8 | once | TRBJ2-1 | .
CASSLARRDSSSGYTF | TGTGCCAGCAGCTTAGCGAGACGGGACAGTTCCTCTGGCTACACCTTC | TRBV7-9 | . | TRBJ1-2 | TRBD1
CASSQVQQGSGYTF | TGCGCCAGCAGCCAAGTTCAGCAGGGCAGTGGCTACACCTTC | TRBV4-1 | . | TRBJ1-2 | .
CASRGSVGETYEQYF | TGTGCCAGCAGAGGTAGCGTTGGAGAGACCTACGAGCAGTACTTC | TRBV6-5 | . | TRBJ2-7 | .
CATARLPFNEQFF | TGTGCCACAGCAAGGTTACCTTTCAATGAGCAGTTCTTC | TRBV28 | . | TRBJ2-1 | .
CSVGLLNTGELFF | TGCAGCGTTGGTCTTCTTAACACCGGGGAGCTGTTTTTT | TRBV29-1 | . | TRBJ2-2 | .
CASSDKGLAGISSYEQYF | TGTGCCAGCAGTGATAAGGGACTAGCGGGGATCAGCTCCTACGAGCAGTACTTC | TRBV25-1 | . | TRBJ2-7 | TRBD2
CASSPTGLAGGTNTGELFF | TGTGCCAGCAGCCCCACGGGACTAGCGGGAGGCACGAACACCGGGGAGCTGTTTTTT | TRBV5-6 | . | TRBJ2-2 | TRBD2
CASSLSGTGGLEQYF | TGTGCCAGCAGCTTGTCCGGGACAGGGGGCCTCGAGCAGTACTTC | TRBV7-9 | . | TRBJ2-7 | TRBD1
CASSDGQNSYEQYF | TGTGCCAGCAGTGACGGACAGAACTCCTACGAGCAGTACTTC | TRBV2 | . | TRBJ2-7 | .
CASSLYKGQTDTQYF | TGTGCCAGCAGCCTGTATAAGGGACAAACAGATACGCAGTATTTT | TRBV6-6 | . | TRBJ2-3 | .
CASSEASYNEQFF | TGTGCCAGCAGTGAGGCATCCTACAATGAGCAGTTCTTC | TRBV27 | . | TRBJ2-1 | .
CASSLELRGLATYEQYF | TGTGCCAGCAGCTTGGAGCTAAGGGGACTAGCCACCTACGAGCAGTACTTC | TRBV7-2 | once | TRBJ2-7 | TRBD2
CASSVEGGVPNYGYTF | TGTGCCAGCAGCGTAGAGGGGGGAGTCCCTAACTATGGCTACACCTTC | TRBV9 | . | TRBJ1-2 | .
CSALSGVYEQYF | TGCAGCGCACTATCCGGGGTTTACGAGCAGTACTTC | TRBV29-1 | . | TRBJ2-7 | .
CASSLSRGHNEKLFF | TGTGCCAGCAGCCTCTCTCGGGGTCATAATGAAAAACTGTTTTTT | TRBV27 | . | TRBJ1-4 | .
CASKEAQLNTEAFF | TGTGCCAGTAAGGAGGCACAGCTGAACACTGAAGCTTTCTTT | TRBV19 | . | TRBJ1-1 | .
CASSVAPDTQYF | TGTGCCAGCAGCGTAGCCCCAGATACGCAGTATTTT | TRBV9 | . | TRBJ2-3 | .
CASSEVQGASEEQYF | TGTGCCAGCAGTGAAGTACAGGGGGCTTCAGAAGAGCAGTACTTC | TRBV2 | . | TRBJ2-7 | TRBD1
CASSRGTGQPATNEKLFF | TGTGCCAGCAGCCGCGGGACGGGGCAACCTGCAACTAATGAAAAACTGTTTTTT | TRBV7-9 | . | TRBJ1-4 | .
CASSPQRDRGGYTF | TGTGCCAGTAGTCCCCAAAGGGACAGAGGAGGCTACACCTTC | TRBV19 | . | TRBJ1-2 | TRBD1
CASSHSGTGSSGANVLTF | TGTGCCAGCAGCCACTCCGGGACAGGTAGCTCTGGGGCCAACGTCCTGACTTTC | TRBV9 | . | TRBJ2-6 | TRBD1
CASSTGTGSLYGYTF | TGTGCCAGCAGTACCGGGACAGGGTCTCTCTATGGCTACACCTTC | TRBV6-5 | once | TRBJ1-2 | TRBD1
CATTTITGAYNEQFF | TGTGCCACCACGACGATTACGGGGGCCTACAATGAGCAGTTCTTC | TRBV6-4 | . | TRBJ2-1 | .
CASSALGLAGGPGEQFF | TGTGCCAGCAGCGCCTTAGGACTAGCGGGAGGGCCAGGTGAGCAGTTCTTC | TRBV5-8 | . | TRBJ2-1 | TRBD2
CATSRNGGASSYNEQFF | TGTGCCACCAGTCGCAACGGCGGGGCCAGCTCCTACAATGAGCAGTTCTTC | TRBV15 | . | TRBJ2-1 | .
CASSQTVSGNTIYF | TGTGCCAGCAGTCAGACAGTCTCTGGAAACACCATATATTTT | TRBV2 | . | TRBJ1-3 | .
CASSPPQRGTDTQYF | TGTGCCAGCAGCCCCCCACAGCGGGGCACAGATACGCAGTATTTT | TRBV9 | . | TRBJ2-3 | .
CASSLARGNEQYF | TGTGCCAGCAGCTTAGCTAGGGGGAACGAGCAGTACTTC | TRBV7-9 | . | TRBJ2-7 | .